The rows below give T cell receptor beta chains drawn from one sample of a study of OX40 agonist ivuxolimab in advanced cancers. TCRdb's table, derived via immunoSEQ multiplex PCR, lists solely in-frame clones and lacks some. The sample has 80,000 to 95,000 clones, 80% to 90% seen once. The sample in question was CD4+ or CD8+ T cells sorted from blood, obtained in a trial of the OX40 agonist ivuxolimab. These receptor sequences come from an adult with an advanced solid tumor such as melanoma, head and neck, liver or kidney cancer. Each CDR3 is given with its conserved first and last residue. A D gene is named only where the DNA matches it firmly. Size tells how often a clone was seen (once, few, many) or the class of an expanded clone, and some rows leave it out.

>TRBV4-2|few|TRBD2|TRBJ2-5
TGTGCCAGCAGCCAACCCGGGACTAGCGGGGCGGAGACCCAGTACTTC
CASSQPGTSGAETQYF
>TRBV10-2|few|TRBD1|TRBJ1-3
TGCGCCAGCCGGCGGACAGGGTCAGGAAACACCATATATTTT
CASRRTGSGNTIYF
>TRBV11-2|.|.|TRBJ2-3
TGTGCCAGCAGCCCCAAACGACAGTTAGGGCTGGATACGCAGTATTTT
CASSPKRQLGLDTQYF
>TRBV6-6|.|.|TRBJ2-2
TGTGCCAGCAGACCCGGTGGGGCCGGGGAGCTGTTTTTT
CASRPGGAGELFF
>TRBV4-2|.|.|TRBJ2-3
TGTGCCAGCAGCCAAGACGCATCTAGGTACACAGATACGCAGTATTTT
CASSQDASRYTDTQYF
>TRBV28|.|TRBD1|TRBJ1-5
TGTGCCAGCAGCTACCCGGGACAGGGGTATCAGCCCCAGCATTTT
CASSYPGQGYQPQHF
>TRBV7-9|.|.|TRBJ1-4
TGTGCCAGCAGCAACGAGTGGTATCCGACTAATGAAAAACTGTTTTTT
CASSNEWYPTNEKLFF
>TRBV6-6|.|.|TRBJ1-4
TGTGCCAGCAGTGGATCGACGTTGACTAATGAAAAACTGTTTTTT
CASSGSTLTNEKLFF
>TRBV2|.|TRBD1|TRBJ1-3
TGTGCCAGCACTCATGGGGGGACAGGGCCTGGAAACACCATATATTTT
CASTHGGTGPGNTIYF
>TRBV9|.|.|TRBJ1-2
TGTGCCAGCAGCGTAGCCCTCGGGCCCGCTCGGGGCTACACCTTC
CASSVALGPARGYTF
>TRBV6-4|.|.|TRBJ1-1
TGTGCCAGGGGACAAAGGAACACTGAAGCTTTCTTT
CARGQRNTEAFF
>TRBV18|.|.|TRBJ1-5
TGTGCCAGCTCCACCAGCGGGGATCAGCCCCAGCATTTT
CASSTSGDQPQHF
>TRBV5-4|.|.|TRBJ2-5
TGTGCCAGCAGCTTGAACAGAAACCAAGAGACCCAGTACTTC
CASSLNRNQETQYF
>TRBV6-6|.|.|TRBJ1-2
TGTGCCAGCAGTCCGTCCATGGATGGCTACACCTTC
CASSPSMDGYTF
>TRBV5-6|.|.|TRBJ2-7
TGTGCCAGCAGCTTGGGACAGAACTACGAGCAGTACTTC
CASSLGQNYEQYF
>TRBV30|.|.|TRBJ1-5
TGTGCCTGGAGCCGCCCAAACGGCAATCAGCCCCAGCATTTT
CAWSRPNGNQPQHF
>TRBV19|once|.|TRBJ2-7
TGTGCCAGTAGGATTCGTGGCGGAGCAAACGAGCAGTACTTC
CASRIRGGANEQYF
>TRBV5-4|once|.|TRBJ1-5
TGTGCCAGCTCTCAGGGTGCAGGAAGTGATCAGCCCCAGCATTTT
CASSQGAGSDQPQHF
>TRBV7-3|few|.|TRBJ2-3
TGTGCCAGCAGCTCCCTTTCTCGCGGACGCACAGATACGCAGTATTTT
CASSSLSRGRTDTQYF
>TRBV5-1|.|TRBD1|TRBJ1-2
TGCGCCAGCAGAGGGGGCAGAACAGATTTGGATGGCTACACCTTC
CASRGGRTDLDGYTF
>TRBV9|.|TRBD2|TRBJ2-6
TGTGCCAGCAGAGCGGGGCGCTCTGGGGCCAACGTCCTGACTTTC
CASRAGRSGANVLTF
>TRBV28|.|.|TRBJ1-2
TGTGCCAGCAACCCGGACGGATTTGACTACTATGGCTACACCTTC
CASNPDGFDYYGYTF
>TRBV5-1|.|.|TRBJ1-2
TGCGCCAGCAGCCCGCAGGGTAACTATGGCTACACCTTC
CASSPQGNYGYTF
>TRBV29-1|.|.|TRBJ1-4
TGCAGCGTTTTGTCAGGGTGGTCCAACGTGAATGAAAAACTGTTTTTT
CSVLSGWSNVNEKLFF
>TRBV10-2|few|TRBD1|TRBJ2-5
TGCGCCCCTATCATGGACAGGGGGCAAGAGACCCAGTACTTC
CAPIMDRGQETQYF
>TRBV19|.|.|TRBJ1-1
TGTGCCAGTAGTATAGTTGAGACAGGCGCTGAAGCTTTCTTT
CASSIVETGAEAFF
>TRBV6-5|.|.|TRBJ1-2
TGTGCCAGCTTCAGGGATCTACAGGGCGGCTACACCTTC
CASFRDLQGGYTF
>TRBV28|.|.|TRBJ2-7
TGTGCCAGCAGTGACCCCAAGGACGAGCAGTACTTC
CASSDPKDEQYF
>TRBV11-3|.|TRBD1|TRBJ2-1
TGTGCCAGCAGCCAGCCCCCAGGGGGCGAGCAGTTCTTC
CASSQPPGGEQFF
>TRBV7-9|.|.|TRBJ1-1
TGTGCCAGCAGCGGACCCCGGAACACTGAAGCTTTCTTT
CASSGPRNTEAFF
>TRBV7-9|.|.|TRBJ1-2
TGTGCCAGCAGCCTTAACTATGGCTACACCTTC
CASSLNYGYTF
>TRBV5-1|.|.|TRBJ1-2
TGCGCCAGCAGCCCGGTGATTGGGGACACTGGGGGCTACACCTTC
CASSPVIGDTGGYTF
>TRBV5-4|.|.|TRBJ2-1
TGTGCCAGCAGCTCGGGACTGATCAATGAGCAGTTCTTC
CASSSGLINEQFF
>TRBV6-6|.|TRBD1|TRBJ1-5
TGTGCCAGCAGTACTCCTACAGGGGCCGCTAATCAGCCCCAGCATTTT
CASSTPTGAANQPQHF
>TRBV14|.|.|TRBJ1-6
TGTGCCAGCAGCCGACGCCGGGGGCAGGGGCGAAGTGGTTCACCCCTCCACTTT
CASSRRRGQGRSGSPLHF
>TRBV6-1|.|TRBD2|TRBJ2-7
TGTGCCAGCAGCCGGACTAGCGGGGGGCCAGAGCAGTACTTC
CASSRTSGGPEQYF
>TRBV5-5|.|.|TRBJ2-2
TGTGCCAGCAGCTTGCGGGGTCCTCTCACCGGGGAGCTGTTTTTT
CASSLRGPLTGELFF
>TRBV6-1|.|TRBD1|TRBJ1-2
TGTGCCAGCAGTGCCCTACAGGGGGGACTTGGGGGCTACACCTTC
CASSALQGGLGGYTF
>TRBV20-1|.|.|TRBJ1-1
TGCAGTGCTCTAAGCACTGAAGCTTTCTTT
CSALSTEAFF
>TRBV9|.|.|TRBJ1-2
TGTGCCAGCAGCCCAACTTACGGCTATGGCTACACCTTC
CASSPTYGYGYTF
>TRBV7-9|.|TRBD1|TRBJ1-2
TGTGCCAGCAGCTTGGGACAGGTGTCTCATGGCTACACCTTC
CASSLGQVSHGYTF
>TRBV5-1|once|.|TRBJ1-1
TGCGCCAGCAGTCCGGGACGGGTGAACACTGAAGCTTTCTTT
CASSPGRVNTEAFF
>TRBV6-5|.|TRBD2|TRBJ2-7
TGTGCCAGCAGTAGGACTAGCGGGGACTCCTACGAGCAGTACTTC
CASSRTSGDSYEQYF
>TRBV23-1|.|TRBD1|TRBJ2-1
TGCGCCAGCAGTCAGACACCGGGACAGCACTACAATGAGCAGTTCTTC
CASSQTPGQHYNEQFF
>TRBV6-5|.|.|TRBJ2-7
TGTGCCAGCAGTTACGGTGGCACAAACTACGAGCAGTACTTC
CASSYGGTNYEQYF
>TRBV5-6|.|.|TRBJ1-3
TGTGCCAGCAGCTTGGGGGCGTTCACCTCTGGAAACACCATATATTTT
CASSLGAFTSGNTIYF
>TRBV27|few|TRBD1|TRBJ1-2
TGTGCCAGCAGTTCCACCGGACAGGGTCTCTTCGGCTACACCTTC
CASSSTGQGLFGYTF
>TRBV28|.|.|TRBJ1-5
TGTGCCAGCACCGAGACGGGGAGGGATCAGCCCCAGCATTTT
CASTETGRDQPQHF
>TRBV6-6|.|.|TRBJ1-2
TGTGCCAGCAGTTCTGGGGGGACGCACGACCCGTATGGCTACACCTTC
CASSSGGTHDPYGYTF
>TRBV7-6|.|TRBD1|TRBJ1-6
TGTGCCAGCAGCAACCGGGACAGGTCAAATTCACCCCTCCACTTT
CASSNRDRSNSPLHF
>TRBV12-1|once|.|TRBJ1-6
TGTGCCAGCAGCTTTAGCCGGACAGCCTATGGAGGTTCACCCCTCCACTTT
CASSFSRTAYGGSPLHF
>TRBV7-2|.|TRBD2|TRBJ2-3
TGTGCCAGCAGCCTACGGATGGGACTAGTAGCAGATACGCAGTATTTT
CASSLRMGLVADTQYF
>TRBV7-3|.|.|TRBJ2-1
TGTGCCAGCAGCCAAGGCACCAACAATGAGCAGTTCTTC
CASSQGTNNEQFF